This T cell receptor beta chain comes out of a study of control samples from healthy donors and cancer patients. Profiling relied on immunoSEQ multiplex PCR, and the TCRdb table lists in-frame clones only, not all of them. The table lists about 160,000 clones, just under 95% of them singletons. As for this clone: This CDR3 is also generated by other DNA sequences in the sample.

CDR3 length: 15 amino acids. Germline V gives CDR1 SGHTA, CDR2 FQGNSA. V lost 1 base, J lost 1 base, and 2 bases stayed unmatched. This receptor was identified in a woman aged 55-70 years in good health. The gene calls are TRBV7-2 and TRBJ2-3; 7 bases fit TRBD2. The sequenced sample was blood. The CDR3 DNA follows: TGTGCCAGCAGCTTAGGACTAGCCCGCACAGATACGCAGTATTTT. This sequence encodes CASSLGLARTDTQYF.